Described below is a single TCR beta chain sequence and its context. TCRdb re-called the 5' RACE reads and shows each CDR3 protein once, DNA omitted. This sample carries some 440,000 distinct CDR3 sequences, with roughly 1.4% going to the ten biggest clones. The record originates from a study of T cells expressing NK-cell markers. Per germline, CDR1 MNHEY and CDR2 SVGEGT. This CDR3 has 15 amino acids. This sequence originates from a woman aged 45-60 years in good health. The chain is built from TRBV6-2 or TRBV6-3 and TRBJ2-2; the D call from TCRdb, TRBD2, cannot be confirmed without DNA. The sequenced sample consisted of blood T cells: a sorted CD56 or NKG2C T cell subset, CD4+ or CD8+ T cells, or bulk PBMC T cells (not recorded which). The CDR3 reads CASSSLSPGAGELFF.